The clone carrying this T cell receptor beta chain was picked up one time. No antigen is known for it. Within the sample, other DNA sequences also encode this same CDR3. Profiling relied on immunoSEQ multiplex PCR, and the TCRdb table lists in-frame clones only, not all of them. This sample carries roughly 2.5 million clones, approximately 90% of them seen once, and the ten largest clones take roughly 0.14%. There were only Caucasian adults among the donors, and all lived in Nashville, Tennessee. The investigators split CD4+ cells into a CD45RA+ naive subset and a CD45RA-negative memory subset. This specimen comes from a study of shared clonotypes between healthy human individuals. Study-wide background: In total, the donors were a couple of women and a few men aged 18 to 49.

Study observations and caveats: Estimated richness values were generally larger in naive subsets than in memory subsets.

Trimming stripped 0 bases from V and 7 bases from J, with 1 base between. Germline CDR1 reads LGHNT; CDR2 reads FRNRAP. The CDR3 contains 11 residues. Sequenced sample: naive CD4+ T cells sorted from blood. The subset denotes: CD45RA+ positively selected. The clonotype was recovered from a man aged 18 to 29 in good health. This chain links TRBV12-5 with TRBJ2-1, with D uncertain. The CDR3 DNA is TGTGCTAGTGGTTTGGTAAATGAGCAGTTCTTC. This translates into CASGLVNEQFF. Drawing the rest from reference TRBV12-5 and TRBJ2-1, the complete variable domain is DARVTQTPRHKVTEMGQEVTMRCQPILGHNTVFWYRQTMMQGLELLAYFRNRAPLDDSGMPKDRFSAEMPDATLATLKIQPSEPRDSAVYFCASGLVNEQFFGPGTRLTVL.